These T cell receptor beta chains were read from a single sample in a study of spatial heterogeneity in lung cancer. In TCRdb, the 5' RACE reads were re-called with MiXCR into one record per CDR3 protein. The table lists more than 35,000 distinct CDR3 sequences, around 5.5% of them singletons. The sequences come from PBMCs, collected at surgery. The receptors were sampled from a female donor with early-stage non-small cell lung cancer. CDR3s include the opening cysteine and the closing phenylalanine or tryptophan. D genes are given only for firm matches. The size entry is marked missing in some rows and otherwise reads once, few, many or a size class.

abundance	j_gene	d_gene	v_gene	CDR3aa	CDR3nt
many	TRBJ2-1	TRBD2	TRBV7-2	CASSSLTTSGKSGGEQFF	TGTGCCAGCAGCTCCCTAACGACTAGCGGGAAGTCAGGCGGTGAGCAGTTCTTC
-	TRBJ2-5	-	TRBV5-4	CASRAAKTQYF	TGTGCCAGCAGGGCAGCCAAGACCCAGTACTTC
many	TRBJ2-2	-	TRBV7-9	CASSSRTGTGELFF	TGTGCCAGCAGCTCTAGGACGGGGACCGGGGAGCTGTTTTTT
many	TRBJ1-5	-	TRBV7-2	CASSLQSGGNQPQHF	TGTGCCAGCAGCTTACAGTCAGGGGGCAATCAGCCCCAGCATTTT
many	TRBJ2-5	TRBD2	TRBV12-3/TRBV12-4	CASSLSSAGEETQYF	TGTGCCAGCAGCCTGTCAAGTGCGGGAGAAGAGACCCAGTACTTC
medium-sized	TRBJ2-5	TRBD2	TRBV4-1	CASSQLAGEGETQYF	TGCGCCAGCAGCCAACTAGCGGGGGAGGGAGAGACCCAGTACTTC
many	TRBJ2-5	TRBD2	TRBV11-3	CASSLSSGGHQETQYF	TGTGCCAGCAGCTTATCAAGCGGGGGGCACCAAGAGACCCAGTACTTC
many	TRBJ2-1	-	TRBV29-1	CSAPEGGTSYNEQFF	TGCAGCGCCCCAGAGGGAGGCACCTCCTACAATGAGCAGTTCTTC
many	TRBJ1-2	-	TRBV20-1	CSASRHNYGYTF	TGCAGTGCCTCCCGCCACAACTATGGCTACACCTTC
-	TRBJ2-1	-	TRBV10-1	CASSRGLGEQFF	TGCGCCAGCAGCCGGGGACTGGGCGAGCAGTTCTTC
many	TRBJ2-7	-	TRBV7-2	CASSSTRDASYEQYF	TGTGCCAGCAGCTCTACCCGGGACGCCTCCTACGAGCAGTACTTC
many	TRBJ2-7	-	TRBV5-8	CASSLTATYEQYF	TGTGCCAGCAGCTTGACAGCTACCTACGAGCAGTACTTC
many	TRBJ1-2	-	TRBV7-9	CASSLASHRGGGYTF	TGTGCCAGCAGCTTAGCCTCCCACCGGGGGGGAGGCTACACCTTC
few	TRBJ2-3	TRBD1	TRBV5-1	CASSLVGTGDDTQYF	TGCGCCAGCAGCTTGGTTGGGACAGGGGACGATACGCAGTATTTT
many	TRBJ2-7	-	TRBV30	CAWRRTGAYEQYF	TGTGCCTGGAGACGGACGGGCGCCTACGAGCAGTACTTC
many	TRBJ1-4	-	TRBV20-1	CSARDVQGMGEKLFF	TGCAGTGCTAGAGATGTCCAGGGAATGGGGGAAAAACTGTTTTTT
-	TRBJ2-7	-	TRBV20-1	CSAVVVGDGSYEQYF	TGCAGTGCTGTAGTTGTGGGGGACGGGAGCTACGAGCAGTACTTC
few	TRBJ2-7	TRBD2	TRBV27	CASSPRTSGSIGEQYF	TGTGCCAGCAGTCCGAGGACTAGCGGGAGTATAGGGGAGCAGTACTTC
few	TRBJ2-7	TRBD2	TRBV4-1	CASSQDAIAGVYEQYF	TGCGCCAGCAGCCAAGATGCCATAGCGGGGGTATACGAGCAGTACTTC
many	TRBJ2-1	-	TRBV10-3	CAISDRNNEQFF	TGTGCCATCAGTGATCGGAACAATGAGCAGTTCTTC
many	TRBJ2-1	TRBD2	TRBV7-2	CASSLASGGYNEQFF	TGTGCCAGCAGCTTAGCTAGCGGGGGGTACAATGAGCAGTTCTTC
many	TRBJ2-2	-	TRBV5-4	CASSLGNRDTGELFF	TGTGCCAGCAGCCTAGGTAACAGGGACACCGGGGAGCTGTTTTTT
few	TRBJ1-1	-	TRBV20-1	CSAPTDYTEAFF	TGCAGTGCTCCGACAGATTACACTGAAGCTTTCTTT
many	TRBJ1-1	TRBD1	TRBV12-3/TRBV12-4	CASSLRQGKGSNTEAFF	TGTGCCAGCAGTTTAAGACAGGGGAAAGGAAGTAACACTGAAGCTTTCTTT
-	TRBJ2-2	TRBD1	TRBV5-1	CASSGQGNTGELFF	TGCGCCAGCAGTGGACAGGGAAACACCGGGGAGCTGTTTTTT
few	TRBJ1-5	-	TRBV19	CASDSKHSSVKPQHF	TGTGCCAGTGACAGTAAGCACAGTTCTGTGAAGCCCCAGCATTTT
many	TRBJ1-2	-	TRBV2	CASSEEPDWGYTF	TGTGCCAGCAGTGAAGAACCCGACTGGGGCTACACCTTC
many	TRBJ2-3	-	TRBV24-1	CATSLGGEGLLGTDTQYF	TGTGCCACCAGTCTCGGTGGGGAAGGACTGCTCGGCACAGATACGCAGTATTTT
many	TRBJ2-3	-	TRBV5-1	CASSLLGGGKVDTQYF	TGCGCCAGCAGCTTGCTCGGCGGGGGCAAGGTGGATACGCAGTATTTT
many	TRBJ1-2	-	TRBV5-1	CASTPGTANYGYTF	TGCGCCAGCACTCCTGGGACGGCGAACTATGGCTACACCTTC
many	TRBJ2-3	-	TRBV5-1	CASSPAEGTDTQYF	TGCGCCAGCAGCCCGGCGGAGGGCACAGATACGCAGTATTTT
-	TRBJ1-2	-	TRBV4-3	CASSQDLPGAPYGYTF	TGCGCCAGCAGCCAAGATTTGCCAGGGGCACCCTATGGCTACACCTTC
many	TRBJ2-4	TRBD1	TRBV7-9	CAILRGTLAKNIQYF	TGTGCCATACTCAGGGGGACACTAGCCAAAAACATTCAGTACTTC
-	TRBJ1-1	-	TRBV27	CASSFRGVEAFF	TGTGCCAGCAGTTTTCGGGGGGTTGAAGCTTTCTTT
many	TRBJ1-5	-	TRBV3-1	CASSQDRDQPQHF	TGTGCCAGCAGCCAAGATCGGGATCAGCCCCAGCATTTT
-	TRBJ1-6	-	TRBV20-1	CSARRGNSPLHF	TGCAGTGCCCGGCGGGGTAATTCACCCCTCCACTTT
many	TRBJ2-5	-	TRBV11-2	CASSPGPSSETQYF	TGTGCCAGCAGCCCCGGCCCCTCTAGCGAGACCCAGTACTTC
many	TRBJ1-2	TRBD1	TRBV7-8	CASSTRQGGGYTF	TGTGCCAGCAGCACCCGACAGGGAGGAGGCTACACCTTC
many	TRBJ1-2	-	TRBV7-9	CASSLMGSHYGYTF	TGTGCCAGCAGCTTAATGGGCAGTCACTATGGCTACACCTTC
many	TRBJ1-5	TRBD1	TRBV12-3/TRBV12-4	CASSPQRGTGGNQPQHF	TGTGCCAGCAGTCCCCAAAGGGGGACAGGGGGCAATCAGCCCCAGCATTTT
many	TRBJ1-5	-	TRBV11-2	CASSSNRGNQPQHF	TGTGCCAGCAGCTCTAACAGGGGCAATCAGCCCCAGCATTTT